Sample share makes the clone carrying this TCR beta chain large. Its antigen is undetermined. TCRdb keeps only in-frame clones here, not all; method: immunoSEQ multiplex PCR. The profile shows approximately 1,600 clones, 20% to 30% of them singletons. These data originate in a study of T cells in localized non-small cell lung cancer. Study-level points and caveats: Uninvolved adjacent lung showed the highest T cell clonality, exceeding tumor. The tumor had only one region sequenced, so heterogeneity remains possible. Appearing in adjacent lung were a median 57 of the top 100 tumor clones.

Germline V lookup: CDR1 SGDLS, CDR2 YYNGEE. The CDR3 sequence is 14 residues long. Trimming pared 0 bases from V and 5 bases from J, leaving 9 bases between. Sequenced here: normal lung tissue next to the tumor, sampled before any cancer treatment. This TCR was sampled from a man aged 40 to 70 with stage II squamous cell lung carcinoma. The chain carries TRBV9 and TRBJ2-1; no reliable D call. The CDR3 region has the DNA TGTGCCAGCAGCGTAGTTGAACAGAACAATGAGCAGTTCTTC. It translates to CASSVVEQNNEQFF.